This T cell receptor beta chain emerged from a study of response to subunit inactivated influenza vaccine. Study-wide results and caveats: It was suggested by the authors that few new T cells are recruited by each seasonal influenza vaccination.

TCRdb analysed the RT-PCR reads with MiXCR anew, one entry per CDR3 protein. The sample consists of about 530,000 distinct CDR3 sequences, 10% to 15% of them appearing once. This clonotype has only a few counts. No antigen is known for it. Germline CDR1 reads LGHNA; CDR2 reads YNFKEQ. The CDR3 spans 16 residues. J lost 5 bases, V lost 0 bases, and 6 bases had no gene match. This chain uses TRBV4-2 with TRBJ2-1, with TRBD2 matching 8 bases. Source: PBMCs from blood, taken about 6 weeks after vaccination. This sequence was found in a man aged 45-65 years who received an inactivated influenza vaccine. CDR3: CASSQDWLAGNNEQFF. The CDR3 DNA is TGTGCCAGCAGCCAAGATTGGCTAGCGGGCAACAATGAGCAGTTCTTC.